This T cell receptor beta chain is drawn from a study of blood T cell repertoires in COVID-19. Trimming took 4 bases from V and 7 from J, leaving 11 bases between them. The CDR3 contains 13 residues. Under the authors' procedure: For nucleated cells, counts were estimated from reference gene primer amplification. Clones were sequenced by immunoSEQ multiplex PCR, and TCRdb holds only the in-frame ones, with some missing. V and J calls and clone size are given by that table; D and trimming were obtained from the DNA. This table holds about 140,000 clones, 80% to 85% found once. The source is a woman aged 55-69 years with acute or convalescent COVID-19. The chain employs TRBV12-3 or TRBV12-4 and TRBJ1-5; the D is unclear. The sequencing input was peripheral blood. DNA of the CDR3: TGTGCCAGCAGTTCCTCACGAGGACAGCCCCAGCATTTT. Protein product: CASSSSRGQPQHF.